Listed here is a single TCR beta chain. In the original processing: For nucleated cells, counts were estimated from reference gene primer amplification. TCRdb keeps only in-frame clones here, not all; method: immunoSEQ multiplex PCR. Clonal size and the V and J genes are those of that table, whereas D and trimming came from the DNA. The top ten hold about 3% of the sample, which has around 170,000 clones, about 74% seen once. This record comes from a study of blood T cell repertoires in COVID-19. At the level of the study: Spain, Italy and the United States supplied samples that represented acute and convalescent COVID-19. PBMCs, B-cell-depleted T cells, or T cells were the source of the cDNA or gDNA that made up the material.

V lost 6 bases and J lost 4; bases outside the gene matches: 3. This CDR3 contains 13 residues. CDR1 is MNHEY and CDR2 is SMNVEV in the germline V gene (reference sequence). The chain recombines TRBV27 with TRBJ2-5; 9 nucleotides line up with TRBD1. This sequence was found in a woman aged 80 or over with acute or convalescent COVID-19. The material sequenced was peripheral blood. Here the CDR3 DNA reads TGTGCCAGCAGACTGGGACAGGGAGAGACCCAGTACTTC. Translation: CASRLGQGETQYF.